Shown below are 30 T cell receptor beta chains from a single sample sequenced in a study of shared clonotypes between healthy human individuals. The table came from immunoSEQ multiplex PCR; TCRdb's copy has only in-frame clones and leaves some out. The table includes around 2.5 million clones, 80% to 95% detected once. The specimen sequenced was naive CD4+ T cells from PBMCs. As for subset: CD45RA+ positively selected. These receptors were collected from a man between 18 and 29 years old in good health. Some clones in this sample may be carry-over from other donors' samples.

The J gene is TRBJ2-2, the V gene TRBV11-2; 8 bases agree with TRBD1. V was pared by 5 bases and J by 1 base, with 6 bases of the junction left unmatched. The V gene's germline CDR1 is SGHAT and CDR2 FQNNGV. The CDR3 loop spans 16 amino acids. The CDR3 DNA is TGTGCCAGCAGCCCATATGGACAGGGGAACACCGGGGAGCTGTTTTTT. It is translated as CASSPYGQGNTGELFF.

The V call is TRBV10-3, the J call TRBJ2-5, with D maybe TRBD1 (6 bases). V gave up 3 bases and J gave up 4 bases, with 9 bases separating them. Germline V lookup: CDR1 ENHRY, CDR2 SYGVKD. This CDR3 is 13 amino acids long. CDR3 in DNA: TGTGCCATCAGTGAAGGCAGGGGAGAGACCCAGTACTTC. This gives the protein CAISEGRGETQYF.

The genes are TRBV6-6 and TRBJ2-7, with D perhaps TRBD2 (6 bases). Germline values: CDR1 MNHNY, CDR2 SVGAGI (reference sequence). CDR3 length: 15 residues. V lost 2 bases, J lost 3 bases, and 14 bases lay in between. CDR3 sequence (DNA): TGTGCCAGCAGTTACGATTCACTAGCTTTCTACGAGCAGTACTTC. Its protein product is CASSYDSLAFYEQYF.

V and J are TRBV10-1 and TRBJ2-1; 9 bases align to TRBD1. Losses at the gene ends were 6 bases for V and 7 bases for J; bases not matched to a gene: 7. Per the germline V gene, CDR1 is WNHNN and CDR2 is SYGVQD (reference sequence). The CDR3 covers 14 residues. The CDR3 DNA reads TGCGCCAGCAGCGACAGGGGGATCGGGAATGAGCAGTTCTTC. Its translation is CASSDRGIGNEQFF.

The rearrangement joins TRBV2 to TRBJ2-5, with a possible D match to TRBD1 (6 bases). The CDR3 covers 13 residues. V gave up 10 bases and J gave up 1 base, with 13 bases separating them. CDR1 is SNHLY and CDR2 is FYNNEI in the germline V gene. CDR3 protein: CANAGQIQETQYF. Here the CDR3 DNA reads TGTGCCAACGCAGGACAGATCCAAGAGACCCAGTACTTC.

This chain uses TRBV4-1 with TRBJ2-7; tentatively, D is TRBD1 or TRBD2 (5 bases each). V gave up 2 bases and J gave up 0 bases, with 14 bases separating them. Looked up from germline, CDR1 is MGHRA and CDR2 is YSYEKL. CDR3 size: 16 residues. CDR3 protein: CASSQHKRDRSYEQYF. In DNA form, the CDR3 reads TGCGCCAGCAGCCAACATAAGAGGGACCGCTCCTACGAGCAGTACTTC.

The chain carries TRBV20-1 and TRBJ1-1; no clear D gene. In germline, CDR1 is DFQATT, CDR2 SNEGSKA (reference sequence). The V gene lost 6 bases and the J gene lost 9 bases, with 14 bases spanning the gap. CDR3 length: 11 amino acids. The CDR3 DNA follows: TGCAGTGCCCACCCCACTTTACAAGCTTTCTTT. As protein: CSAHPTLQAFF.

About this clone: The same CDR3 is also encoded by other DNA sequences in this sample. The rearrangement joins TRBV5-1 to TRBJ2-2, with D maybe TRBD2 (6 bases). The CDR3 spans 16 residues. CDR1 and CDR2 from the germline V gene are SGHRS and YFSETQ. V was clipped by 4 bases and J by 5 bases, with 18 bases between them. CDR3 loop: CASSPGGGSGTGELFF. For the CDR3, the DNA is TGCGCCAGCAGCCCCGGTGGAGGGTCCGGTACCGGGGAGCTGTTTTTT. The whole variable domain, filled in from reference TRBV5-1 and TRBJ2-2, reads KAGVTQTPRYLIKTRGQQVTLSCSPISGHRSVSWYQQTPGQGLQFLFEYFSETQRNKGNFPGRFSGRQFSNSRSEMNVSTLELGDSALYLCASSPGGGSGTGELFFGEGSRLTVL.

This clone was recorded once. The chain carries TRBV28 and TRBJ1-2; D is possibly TRBD1 (5 bases). The CDR3 extends over 15 amino acids. CDR1 is MDHEN and CDR2 is SYDVKM in the germline V gene. The V end was cut by 2 bases, the J end by 6 bases, with 16 bases between. The CDR3 DNA is TGTGCCAGCAGTTTACGAGGGACCCCTCTCCATGGCTACACCTTC. Translation gives CASSLRGTPLHGYTF.

The chain links TRBV6-6 to TRBJ1-6; the D is unclear. V lost 4 bases to trimming and J lost 10 bases, with 17 bases between them. Germline assignment: CDR1 MNHNY and CDR2 SVGAGI (reference sequence). There are 15 residues in the CDR3. CDR3 DNA sequence: TGTGCCAGCAGTTCTCTTCGGGAGGGAAGGTCACCCCTCCACTTT. This gives the protein CASSSLREGRSPLHF.

The chain is built from TRBV19 and TRBJ2-3, with D maybe TRBD2 (6 bases). This CDR3 has 15 amino acids. V lost 3 bases and J lost 6, with 16 bases in between. The germline V gene has CDR1 LNHDA and CDR2 SQIVND (reference sequence). DNA of the CDR3: TGTGCCAGTAGTATGGGGAGGCCGCCTCGGGATACGCAGTATTTT. Translated, it gives CASSMGRPPRDTQYF.

This clone showed up just once. The V call is TRBV5-1, the J call TRBJ2-5; 7 bases line up with TRBD2. The V segment lost 0 bases and the J segment 4 bases; nucleotides outside the gene matches: 3. This CDR3 is built from 14 residues. The germline CDR1 and CDR2 sequences are SGHRS and YFSETQ. CDR3 coding DNA: TGCGCCAGCAGCTTGGGGGAGGGGCTAGAGACCCAGTACTTC. Encoded protein: CASSLGEGLETQYF.

V is TRBV14 and J is TRBJ1-1, with D unresolved. CDR3 length: 15 amino acids. With 2 bases removed from V and 1 base from J, the gap between germline ends came to 11 bases. The germline V gene encodes CDR1 SGHDN and CDR2 FVKESK. This CDR3 reads CASSQSSDGNTEAFF. CDR3 nucleotides: TGTGCCAGCAGCCAATCTTCTGACGGGAACACTGAAGCTTTCTTT.

Of note for this clone: One end of the junction varies from germline; a read error may be responsible. This chain connects TRBV28 to TRBJ2-4, with 8 bases lining up with TRBD1. This CDR3 comprises 12 residues. Germline assignment: CDR1 MDHEN and CDR2 SYDVKM. In nucleotides, the CDR3 is TGTGCCAGCACCAAATCCCAGGGGGCTTGGAACTTC. Amino acid sequence: CASTKSQGAWNF.

CDR3 protein: CASRTGGAEGNTIYF. The CDR3 DNA reads as TGTGCCAGCAGGACAGGGGGCGCGGAGGGAAACACCATATATTTT. This chain joins TRBV6-5 and TRBJ1-3, with 10 bases aligning to TRBD1. V shed 6 bases and J 4 bases; nucleotides not matched to a gene: 6. The CDR3 loop spans 15 amino acids. Germline V gene data show CDR1 as MNHEY and CDR2 as SVGAGI.

This chain connects TRBV4-1 to TRBJ1-1, with D hard to call. The germline V and J ends were trimmed by 10 bases and 8 bases, with 14 bases remaining between them. Germline CDR1 MGHRA, CDR2 YSYEKL. The CDR3 has 11 residues. The CDR3 DNA sequence: TGCGCCACCCTAACAACGAGGGAAGCTTTCTTT. This encodes CATLTTREAFF.

The CDR3 sequence: CATIFTVPGELFF. The CDR3 DNA sequence: TGTGCCACCATCTTCACGGTGCCCGGGGAGCTGTTTTTT. This sequence joins TRBV18 and TRBJ2-2; D unclear. CDR1 is KGHSH and CDR2 is LQKENI in the germline V gene. The CDR3 loop spans 13 amino acids. V was trimmed by 10 bases and J by 6 bases, leaving 15 bases between them.

The chain employs TRBV28 and TRBJ2-1, with 10 bases fitting TRBD2. Germline-derived CDR1 and CDR2 are MDHEN and SYDVKM. V dropped 3 bases and J dropped 8; count of bases not matched to a gene: 7. CDR3 length equals 15 residues. This chain's CDR3 is CASSFLSGRVDEQFF. As DNA, the CDR3 is TGTGCCAGCAGTTTTTTGAGCGGGAGGGTGGATGAGCAGTTCTTC.

This clone has just one count. The chain joins TRBV7-2 to TRBJ1-1, with 8 bases that match TRBD1. The CDR3 sequence is 16 residues long. Germline V gives CDR1 SGHTA, CDR2 FQGNSA. V was pared by 2 bases and J by 1 base, with 6 bases of the junction left unmatched. CDR3 in DNA: TGTGCCAGCAGCTTAACCCGGGACAGGAAGAACACTGAAGCTTTCTTT. This sequence encodes CASSLTRDRKNTEAFF. Combining the CDR3 with reference TRBV7-2 and TRBJ1-1 gives the whole variable domain GAGVSQSPSNKVTEKGKDVELRCDPISGHTALYWYRQSLGQGLEFLIYFQGNSAPDKSGLPSDRFSAERTGGSVSTLTIQRTQQEDSAVYLCASSLTRDRKNTEAFFGQGTRLTVV.

This sequence joins TRBV30 and TRBJ2-7; 7 bases align to TRBD1. Germline trimming cut 4 bases from V and 0 bases from J; bases unmatched to any gene: 6. The CDR3 sequence is 14 residues long. Germline V gives CDR1 GTSNPN, CDR2 SVGIG (reference sequence). DNA of the CDR3: TGTGCCTGGACGACAGGGACGGGCTCCTACGAGCAGTACTTC. Protein product: CAWTTGTGSYEQYF.

The CDR3 region is CASSGRRPPREAFF. CDR3 bases: TGTGCCAGCAGTGGACGGCGGCCGCCCCGGGAAGCTTTCTTT. The V gene is TRBV2, the J gene TRBJ1-1; no reliable D call. V dropped 4 bases and J dropped 8 bases, with 17 bases sitting between them. Germline CDR1 is SNHLY and CDR2 is FYNNEI. This CDR3 is built from 14 residues.

This sequence joins TRBV4-3 and TRBJ1-1; TRBD1 aligns across 8 bases. The trim removed 0 bases at V and 0 bases at J, leaving 15 bases unmatched. Germline loops: CDR1 LGHNA, CDR2 YSLEER. The CDR3 is made up of 20 amino acids. CDR3: CASSQERRAGQDYLNTEAFF. The CDR3 DNA reads TGCGCCAGCAGCCAAGAAAGAAGAGCGGGACAGGATTACCTGAACACTGAAGCTTTCTTT.

The rearrangement uses TRBV6-1 and TRBJ1-1; D gene ambiguous. CDR1 and CDR2 (germline): MNHNS, SASEGT. This CDR3 region has 12 residues. The germline V and J ends were trimmed by 8 bases and 2 bases, with 9 bases remaining between them. The CDR3 DNA reads TGTGCCAGCGGCCGGGGAAACACTGAAGCTTTCTTT. It codes for CASGRGNTEAFF.

Remarks on this clone: The sample has other DNA sequences that encode this CDR3 too. This rearrangement joins TRBV18 to TRBJ2-7; 8 nucleotides line up with TRBD1. The CDR3 totals 14 residues. Losses at the gene ends were 6 bases for V and 3 bases for J; bases not matched to a gene: 7. CDR1 is KGHSH and CDR2 is LQKENI in the germline V gene. CDR3: CASSQGQGGYEQYF. The CDR3 coding sequence is TGTGCCAGCTCCCAAGGACAGGGAGGCTACGAGCAGTACTTC.

The chain has TRBV28 and TRBJ1-2; no clear D. The CDR3 extends over 14 amino acids. Trimming cost V 3 bases and J 1 base, with 9 bases left between them. Germline CDR1 reads MDHEN; CDR2 reads SYDVKM. The CDR3 spells CASSFPLINYGYTF. In DNA form, the CDR3 reads TGTGCCAGCAGTTTTCCTCTTATTAACTATGGCTACACCTTC.

This chain connects TRBV27 to TRBJ1-4, with D possibly matching TRBD1 (5 bases). The CDR3 spans 16 residues. Trimming stripped 10 bases from V and 10 bases from J, with 28 bases between. Germline loops: CDR1 MNHEY, CDR2 SMNVEV (reference sequence). The CDR3 loop reads CATAQQGGTTYSKLFF. In nucleotides, the CDR3 is TGTGCCACCGCTCAGCAGGGAGGCACCACTTACTCAAAACTGTTTTTT.

V is TRBV7-2 and J is TRBJ1-3, with 7 nucleotides matching TRBD1. CDR3 length equals 16 residues. Trimming at V came to 5 bases and at J to 2 bases, leaving 9 bases not matched to a gene. The V gene's germline CDR1 is SGHTA and CDR2 FQGNSA. CDR3 loop: CASSVHAGGTGNTIYF. As DNA, the CDR3 is TGTGCCAGCAGCGTGCACGCAGGGGGAACTGGAAACACCATATATTTT.

The chain joins TRBV9 to TRBJ2-7, with 8 bases matching TRBD2. J was trimmed by 6 bases and V by 0 bases; bases with no gene match: 5. This CDR3 is 14 amino acids long. Germline-derived CDR1 and CDR2 are SGDLS and YYNGEE. CDR3 protein: CASSVVGLAGEQYF. The CDR3 coding sequence is TGTGCCAGCAGCGTAGTTGGTCTAGCGGGCGAGCAGTACTTC.

This rearrangement joins TRBV7-9 to TRBJ1-1; maybe TRBD1 (5 bases). Germline-derived CDR1 and CDR2 are SEHNR and FQNEAQ (reference sequence). This CDR3 has 12 amino acids. V lost 6 bases and J lost 5, with 10 bases in between. CDR3 loop: CASRRGGTEAFF. The CDR3 region has the DNA TGTGCCAGCAGGCGGGGCGGGACTGAAGCTTTCTTT.

Remarks on this clone: Other DNA sequences in the same sample also yield this CDR3. This chain joins TRBV28 and TRBJ2-7; 11 bases line up with TRBD1. The length of the CDR3 is 15 residues. Germline values: CDR1 MDHEN, CDR2 SYDVKM. The trim removed 4 bases at V and 4 bases at J, leaving 6 bases unmatched. CDR3 loop: CASSSSGTGGYEQYF. In nucleotides, the CDR3 is TGTGCCAGCAGTTCGTCCGGGACAGGGGGATACGAGCAGTACTTC.